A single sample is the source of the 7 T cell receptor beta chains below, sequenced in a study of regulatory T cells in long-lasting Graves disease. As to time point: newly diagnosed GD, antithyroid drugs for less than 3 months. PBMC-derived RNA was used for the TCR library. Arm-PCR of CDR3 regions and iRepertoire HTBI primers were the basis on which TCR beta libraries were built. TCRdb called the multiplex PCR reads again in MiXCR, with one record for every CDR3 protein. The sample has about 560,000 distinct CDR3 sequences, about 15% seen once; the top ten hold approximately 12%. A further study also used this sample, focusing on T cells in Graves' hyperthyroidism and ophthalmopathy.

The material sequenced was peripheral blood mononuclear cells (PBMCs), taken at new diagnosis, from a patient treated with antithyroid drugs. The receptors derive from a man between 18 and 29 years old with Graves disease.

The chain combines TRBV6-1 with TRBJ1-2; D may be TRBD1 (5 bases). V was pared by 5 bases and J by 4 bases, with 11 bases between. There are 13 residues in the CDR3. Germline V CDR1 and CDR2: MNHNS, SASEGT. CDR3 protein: CASSQRDLYGYTF. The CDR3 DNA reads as TGTGCCAGCAGTCAAAGGGACCTCTATGGCTACACCTTC.

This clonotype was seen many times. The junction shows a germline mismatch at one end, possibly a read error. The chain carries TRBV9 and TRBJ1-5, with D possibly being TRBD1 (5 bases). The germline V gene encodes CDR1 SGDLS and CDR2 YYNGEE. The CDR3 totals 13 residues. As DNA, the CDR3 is TGCGCCAGCAGCGCACGGGGGAATCAGCCCCAGCATTTT. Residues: CASSARGNQPQHF.

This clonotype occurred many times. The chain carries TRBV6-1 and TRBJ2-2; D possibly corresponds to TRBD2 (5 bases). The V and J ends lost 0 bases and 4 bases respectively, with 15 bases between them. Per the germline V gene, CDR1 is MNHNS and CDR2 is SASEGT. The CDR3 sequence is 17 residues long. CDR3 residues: CASSEARAARGTGELFF. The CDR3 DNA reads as TGTGCCAGCAGTGAAGCGAGGGCAGCCCGGGGCACCGGGGAGCTGTTTTTT.

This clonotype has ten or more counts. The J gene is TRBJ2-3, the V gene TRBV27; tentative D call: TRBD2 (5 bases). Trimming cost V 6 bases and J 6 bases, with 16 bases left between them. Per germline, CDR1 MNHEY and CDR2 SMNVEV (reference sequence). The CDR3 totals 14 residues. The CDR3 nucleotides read TGTGCCAGCAGCTCCCCTGGACTTCGCGATACGCAGTATTTT. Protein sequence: CASSSPGLRDTQYF.

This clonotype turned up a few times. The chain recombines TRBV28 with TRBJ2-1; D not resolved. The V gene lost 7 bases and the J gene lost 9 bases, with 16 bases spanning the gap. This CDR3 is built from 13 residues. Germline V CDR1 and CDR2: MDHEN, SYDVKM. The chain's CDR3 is CASKVSPPTEQFF. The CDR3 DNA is TGTGCCAGCAAGGTCTCTCCCCCGACTGAGCAGTTCTTC.

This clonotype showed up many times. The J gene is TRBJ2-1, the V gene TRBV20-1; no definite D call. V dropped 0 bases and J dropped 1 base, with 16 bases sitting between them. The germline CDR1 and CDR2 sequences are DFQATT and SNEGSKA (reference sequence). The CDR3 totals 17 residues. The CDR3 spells CSARDTRRVGSYNEQFF. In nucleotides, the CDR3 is TGCAGTGCTAGAGATACCCGACGGGTGGGATCCTACAATGAGCAGTTCTTC.

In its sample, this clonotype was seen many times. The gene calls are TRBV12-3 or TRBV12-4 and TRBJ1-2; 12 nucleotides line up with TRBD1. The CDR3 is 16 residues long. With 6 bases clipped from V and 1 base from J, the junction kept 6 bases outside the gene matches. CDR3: CASSHGTGGLNYGYTF. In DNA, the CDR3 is TGTGCCAGCAGCCATGGGACAGGGGGCCTTAACTATGGCTACACCTTC.